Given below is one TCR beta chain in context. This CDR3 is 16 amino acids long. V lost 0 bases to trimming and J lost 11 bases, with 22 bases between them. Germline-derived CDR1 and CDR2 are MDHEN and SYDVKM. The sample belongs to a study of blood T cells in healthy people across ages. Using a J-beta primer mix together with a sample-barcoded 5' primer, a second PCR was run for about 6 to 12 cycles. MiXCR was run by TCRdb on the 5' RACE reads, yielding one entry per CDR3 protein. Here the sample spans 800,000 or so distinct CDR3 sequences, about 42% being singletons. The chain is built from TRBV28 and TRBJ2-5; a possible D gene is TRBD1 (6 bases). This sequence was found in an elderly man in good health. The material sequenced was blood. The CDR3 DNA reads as TGTGCCAGCAGTTTATGGGGGCAGGGGACGGGCAATGAGCAGTACTTC. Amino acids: CASSLWGQGTGNEQYF.